Listed below are T cell receptor beta chains from one sample, sequenced in a study of T cell repertoires in cytomegalovirus infection. TCRdb recomputed calls from the reads with MiXCR, one row per CDR3 protein. The sample shows hundreds of thousands of distinct CDR3 sequences, approximately 46% of them seen only once. No cognate antigen is known for these TCRs. Sequenced here: cultured PBMCs, sampled from culture after CMV antigen stimulation. Receptors were obtained from a human donor in good health (CMV status not recorded). Some clones in this sample may be carry-over from other donors' samples. CDR3s include the opening cysteine and the closing phenylalanine or tryptophan. Each record gives: V gene, CDR3 length, CDR3 protein.

v_gene: TRBV7-2
len: 15
CDR3aa: CASSFWASGSYEQYF

v_gene: TRBV6-1
len: 16
CDR3aa: CASSEAVDGYNQPQHF

v_gene: TRBV19
len: 13
CDR3aa: CASTPMGGDTQYF

v_gene: TRBV12-3/TRBV12-4
len: 14
CDR3aa: CASSARFSYYGYTF

v_gene: TRBV28
len: 14
CDR3aa: CASKAEGSKNIQYF

v_gene: TRBV7-8
len: 18
CDR3aa: CASTPLAGEGGGYNEQFF

v_gene: TRBV4-2
len: 18
CDR3aa: CASSPRTSGGQTQETQYF

v_gene: TRBV9
len: 15
CDR3aa: CASSVEEYSGNTIYF

v_gene: TRBV20-1
len: 14
CDR3aa: CSASYQDLYNEQFF

v_gene: TRBV10-3
len: 15
CDR3aa: CAIKTSGGPHNEQFF

v_gene: TRBV7-2
len: 15
CDR3aa: CASSFTQGGGYGYTF

v_gene: TRBV27
len: 18
CDR3aa: CASISRDRVRYSNQPQHF

v_gene: TRBV7-2
len: 14
CDR3aa: CVSSQGASTDTQYF

v_gene: TRBV4-2
len: 15
CDR3aa: CASSQVENGGYEQFF